This T cell receptor beta chain was obtained from a study of T cells in Graves' hyperthyroidism and ophthalmopathy. Regions amplified from RNA transcripts were the TCR beta CDR3 regions. HTBI primers drove first-round RT-PCR of the TCR CDR3. TCRdb independently ran MiXCR on the multiplex PCR reads; one entry per CDR3 protein. The data show 200,000 to 250,000 distinct CDR3 sequences, approximately 17% seen once. The V end lost 3 bases, the J end lost 5 bases, and 15 bases lay between the germline ends. CDR1 SGDLS and CDR2 YYNGEE come from the germline V gene. The CDR3 loop spans 15 amino acids. The specimen was blood. The receptor was isolated from a man aged 45 to 65 with Graves' hyperthyroidism. The chain uses TRBV9 and TRBJ2-1, with D perhaps TRBD1 or TRBD2 (5 bases each). The CDR3 nucleotides are TGTGCCAGCAGCGGATTCTCGGGGCCTCACAATGAGCAGTTCTTC. Protein sequence: CASSGFSGPHNEQFF.